This TCR beta chain was identified during a study of cytomegalovirus exposure and HLA in healthy donors. The study's findings and limits: Earlier findings revealed that most TCR beta V segments proved productive either about 90% or about 30% of the time.

The PCR had 60 Vbeta and 13 Jbeta primers. Sequenced by immunoSEQ multiplex PCR; TCRdb stores in-frame clones only, minus some. The sample has some 170,000 clones, roughly 85% seen once. Note on this clone: What it binds is not known.

The donors, nominally healthy at sampling, likely had unrecorded immune exposures. The origin of this receptor is a man aged 35 to 55 in good health and CMV-seronegative. Material for sequencing was PBMCs.

The CDR3 region is CASSPRWGGDTEAFF. The CDR3 coding sequence is TGTGCCAGCAGCCCGCGGTGGGGCGGTGACACTGAAGCTTTCTTT. V gene TRBV7-2 combines with J gene TRBJ1-1, with D tentatively TRBD1 (5 bases). V gave up 5 bases and J gave up 3 bases, with 16 bases separating them. The CDR3 extends over 15 amino acids. Germline CDR1 SGHTA, CDR2 FQGNSA.